This T cell receptor beta chain was found in a study of cytomegalovirus exposure and HLA in healthy donors. The CDR3 covers 15 residues. V lost 4 bases, J lost 2 bases, and 7 bases stayed unmatched. The germline CDR1 and CDR2 sequences are LNHDA and SQIVND (reference sequence). Vbeta (60) and Jbeta (13) primers were used in the PCR. The table came from immunoSEQ multiplex PCR; TCRdb's copy has only in-frame clones and leaves some out. The sample has about 130,000 clones, 80% seen once; the top ten hold roughly 4%. The TCR originated in a woman in her thirties or forties in good health and CMV-seronegative. The rearrangement joins TRBV19 to TRBJ2-7, with 8 bases that match TRBD1. Sequenced sample: PBMCs. CDR3 sequence (DNA): TGTGCCAGTAGTACACCGGGACAGGTTACCTACGAGCAGTACTTC. Its translation is CASSTPGQVTYEQYF.